Listed here are 28 T cell receptor beta chains from one sample, sequenced in a study of blood T cell repertoires in COVID-19. Assay used: immunoSEQ multiplex PCR; TCRdb lists only in-frame clones, some missing. The sample carries about 140,000 clones, 85% to 90% recorded once. Sequenced material: peripheral blood. These receptors all come from a woman aged 55-70 years with active COVID-19.

This clone came up once. The V call is TRBV7-9, the J call TRBJ2-6, with D possibly matching TRBD2 (5 bases). V was trimmed by 2 bases and J by 2 bases, leaving 10 bases between them. CDR3 length equals 16 residues. Per germline, CDR1 SEHNR and CDR2 FQNEAQ (reference sequence). The CDR3 is CASSLYRGTGANVLTF. CDR3 in DNA: TGTGCCAGCAGCTTATATCGGGGAACTGGGGCCAACGTCCTGACTTTC.

This clone has a handful of counts. The chain carries TRBV9 and TRBJ2-7; 7 nucleotides agree with TRBD2. This CDR3 comprises 15 residues. V lost 4 bases, J lost 0 bases, and 7 bases stayed unmatched. Germline assignment: CDR1 SGDLS and CDR2 YYNGEE. CDR3 in DNA: TGTGCCAGCAGCCCCTGGGGGGACTACTCCTACGAGCAGTACTTC. This translates into CASSPWGDYSYEQYF. Filled out from reference TRBV9 and TRBJ2-7, the complete variable domain reads DSGVTQTPKHLITATGQRVTLRCSPRSGDLSVYWYQQSLDQGLQFLIQYYNGEERAKGNILERFSAQQFPDLHSELNLSSLELGDSALYFCASSPWGDYSYEQYFGPGTRLTVT.

The chain links TRBV5-8 to TRBJ2-3; 12 positions agree with TRBD2. This CDR3 region has 16 residues. Germline V CDR1 and CDR2: SGHTS, YDEGEE. Trimming took 2 bases from V and 2 from J; bases not matched to a gene: 3. CDR3 in DNA: TGTGCCAGCAGCTTAGGACTAGCGGGACCCACAGATACGCAGTATTTT. It translates to CASSLGLAGPTDTQYF.

The V gene is TRBV5-8, the J gene TRBJ1-1; weak D call: TRBD1 (5 bases). This CDR3 is 15 amino acids long. The germline V gene encodes CDR1 SGHTS and CDR2 YDEGEE. The V and J ends lost 4 bases and 10 bases respectively, with 23 bases between them. CDR3 in DNA: TGTGCCAGCAGCCGGAGGGACCCATTGTTTGCGGTAGCTTTCTTT. This sequence encodes CASSRRDPLFAVAFF.

The chain joins TRBV4-2 to TRBJ1-6, with 9 bases that match TRBD1. CDR3 length equals 15 residues. The germline V gene has CDR1 LGHNA and CDR2 YNFKEQ. The V gene end was trimmed by 1 base and the J gene end by 10 bases; junction bases not matched to a gene: 5. In nucleotides, the CDR3 is TGTGCCAGCAGCCAAGGGACAGGGGATCGATCACCCCTCCACTTT. Its translation is CASSQGTGDRSPLHF.

The chain recombines TRBV19 with TRBJ2-3; 7 bases match TRBD1. J gave up 2 bases and V 6 bases, and 11 bases lay outside the gene matches. The CDR3 has 16 residues. Germline loops: CDR1 LNHDA, CDR2 SQIVND (reference sequence). The CDR3 DNA reads as TGTGCCAGTAGATCGGACAGGACGACCTTCACAGATACGCAGTATTTT. As protein: CASRSDRTTFTDTQYF.

The chain combines TRBV24-1 with TRBJ2-7; 12 bases line up with TRBD2. V shed 2 bases and J 6 bases; nucleotides not matched to a gene: 7. The CDR3 is 16 amino acids. CDR1 and CDR2 (germline): KGHDR, SFDVKD. For the CDR3, the DNA is TGTGCCACCAGTGATTCCCCGGGACTAGCGGGCCTCGAGCAGTACTTC. It translates to CATSDSPGLAGLEQYF.

The chain is built from TRBV6-2 or TRBV6-3 and TRBJ2-2; TRBD2 matches 7 bases. The CDR3 is made up of 15 amino acids. CDR1 is MNHEY, CDR2 SVGEGT, per germline. Losses at the gene ends were 5 bases for V and 2 bases for J; bases not matched to a gene: 5. The CDR3 loop is CASSRLAANTGELFF. Here the CDR3 DNA reads TGTGCCAGCAGTAGGCTAGCGGCAAACACCGGGGAGCTGTTTTTT.

The V and J genes are TRBV5-4 and TRBJ2-7; 10 bases are a match to TRBD1. Germline V CDR1 and CDR2: SGHNT, YYREEE (reference sequence). Losses at the gene ends were 4 bases for V and 4 bases for J; bases not matched to a gene: 8. The CDR3 totals 15 residues. The CDR3 here is CASSLPGQGTYEQYF. CDR3 sequence (DNA): TGTGCCAGCAGCCTACCGGGACAGGGGACGTACGAGCAGTACTTC.

The chain joins TRBV7-3 to TRBJ2-3, with D possibly TRBD1 on 6 matching bases. In germline, CDR1 is SGHTA, CDR2 FQGTGA. The V gene lost 5 bases and the J gene lost 2 bases, with 11 bases spanning the gap. The CDR3 is 14 amino acids. For the CDR3, the DNA is TGTGCCAGCAGCGTGGACAGATACACAGATACGCAGTATTTT. Translating gives CASSVDRYTDTQYF. The entire variable domain, with the rest obtained from reference TRBV7-3 and TRBJ2-3, is as follows: GAGVSQTPSNKVTEKGKYVELRCDPISGHTALYWYRQSLGQGPEFLIYFQGTGAADDSGLPNDRFFAVRPEGSVSTLKIQRTERGDSAVYLCASSVDRYTDTQYFGPGTRLTVL.

This clone was observed a few times. This chain uses TRBV27 with TRBJ2-3, with D uncertain. The CDR3 sequence is 12 residues long. Germline CDR1 is MNHEY and CDR2 is SMNVEV (reference sequence). The V and J ends lost 3 bases and 4 bases respectively, with 5 bases between them. The CDR3 protein is CASSLRPDTQYF. Here the CDR3 DNA reads TGTGCCAGCAGTTTGAGGCCAGATACGCAGTATTTT.

V and J are TRBV7-2 and TRBJ2-4; D perhaps matches TRBD1 (5 bases). V lost 2 bases and J lost 5, with 10 bases in between. This CDR3 region has 14 residues. Germline CDR1 reads SGHTA; CDR2 reads FQGNSA. The CDR3 loop reads CASSLYLGENIQYF. The CDR3 DNA reads TGTGCCAGCAGCTTATATCTAGGGGAAAACATTCAGTACTTC.

The chain has TRBV28 and TRBJ2-7, with 9 bases identical to TRBD1. The CDR3 spans 15 residues. The germline gives CDR1 MDHEN, CDR2 SYDVKM. J was trimmed by 4 bases and V by 5 bases; bases with no gene match: 9. CDR3 amino acids: CASSGTGGLLYEQYF. Here the CDR3 DNA reads TGTGCCAGCAGTGGAACAGGGGGCCTTCTTTACGAGCAGTACTTC.

The chain is built from TRBV15 and TRBJ1-5, with D unclear. The CDR3 totals 15 residues. V was shortened by 0 bases and J by 0 bases, with 6 bases between the two germline ends. Germline values: CDR1 LNHNV, CDR2 YYDKDF (reference sequence). In DNA, the CDR3 is TGTGCCACCAGCAGAGAACTAATTAGCAATCAGCCCCAGCATTTT. It translates to CATSRELISNQPQHF.

This clone was detected once. The CDR3 is CASSKGRGPAGANVLTF. The CDR3 DNA reads as TGTGCCAGCAGCAAGGGCAGGGGTCCAGCTGGGGCCAACGTCCTGACTTTC. V usage is TRBV28 and J usage is TRBJ2-6; tentative D call: TRBD1 (6 bases). CDR3 length: 17 amino acids. Trimming took off 6 bases at V and 2 bases at J, with 17 bases between the two ends. The germline V gene encodes CDR1 MDHEN and CDR2 SYDVKM.

The J gene is TRBJ2-1, the V gene TRBV15; D might be TRBD2 (6 bases). Germline lookup yields CDR1 LNHNV and CDR2 YYDKDF (reference sequence). With 0 bases removed from V and 7 bases from J, the gap between germline ends came to 19 bases. This CDR3 is 17 amino acids long. For the CDR3, the DNA is TGTGCCACCAGCAGAGAACAGCCCGCCGGGAGAGGGAATGAGCAGTTCTTC. Translation gives CATSREQPAGRGNEQFF.

This chain links TRBV4-2 with TRBJ2-7, with a weak D call TRBD2 (6 bases). CDR1 and CDR2 from the germline V gene are LGHNA and YNFKEQ. V lost 0 bases and J lost 2, with 14 bases in between. The CDR3 sequence is 16 residues long. The CDR3 protein is CASSQDGGVPPYEQYF. The CDR3 DNA follows: TGTGCCAGCAGCCAAGATGGCGGGGTCCCACCCTACGAGCAGTACTTC.

The chain links TRBV6-2 or TRBV6-3 to TRBJ2-1, with D possibly matching TRBD1 (5 bases). There are 16 residues in the CDR3. CDR1 is MNHEY, CDR2 SVGEGT, per germline. Trimming stripped 0 bases from V and 0 bases from J, with 9 bases between. The CDR3 DNA sequence: TGTGCCAGCAGTTACTCGACAGAAACCTCCTACAATGAGCAGTTCTTC. Protein sequence: CASSYSTETSYNEQFF.

V and J are TRBV27 and TRBJ2-1; 9 bases are a match to TRBD1. The CDR3 has 17 amino acids. Trimming took 2 bases from V and 4 from J; bases not matched to a gene: 9. Germline V CDR1 and CDR2: MNHEY, SMNVEV (reference sequence). CDR3 bases: TGTGCCAGCAGTTTAATCGGTGGGACAGGGTTGTACAATGAGCAGTTCTTC. It is translated as CASSLIGGTGLYNEQFF.

The chain joins TRBV28 to TRBJ2-7; D gene unclear. Germline CDR1 reads MDHEN; CDR2 reads SYDVKM. The CDR3 is 11 residues long. V lost 3 bases to trimming and J lost 5 bases, with 5 bases between them. The CDR3 nucleotides are TGTGCCAGCAGTTTCCGTCACGAGCAGTACTTC. Translation: CASSFRHEQYF.

The V and J genes are TRBV28 and TRBJ2-5; 15 bases match TRBD2. Germline-derived CDR1 and CDR2 are MDHEN and SYDVKM. Trimming cost V 6 bases and J 7 bases; bases outside gene matches: 15. The CDR3 has 18 amino acids. The CDR3 spells CASSVPGLAGGSSWTQYF. CDR3 in DNA: TGTGCCAGCAGCGTACCGGGACTAGCGGGAGGCTCCTCGTGGACCCAGTACTTC.

V and J are TRBV28 and TRBJ2-1, with TRBD2 identical over 12 bases. With 6 bases clipped from V and 5 bases from J, the junction kept 8 bases outside the gene matches. The germline gives CDR1 MDHEN, CDR2 SYDVKM. The CDR3 length is 16 residues. CDR3 in amino acids: CASSITSGRFHNEQFF. The CDR3 coding sequence is TGTGCCAGCAGCATAACTAGCGGGAGGTTTCACAATGAGCAGTTCTTC.

This clone was picked up a small number of times. The V and J genes are TRBV19 and TRBJ2-7, with TRBD1 matching over 12 bases. CDR3 length equals 15 residues. V was clipped by 0 bases and J by 7 bases; unmatched bases: 4. From germline, CDR1 is LNHDA and CDR2 SQIVND (reference sequence). The CDR3 DNA sequence: TGTGCCAGTAGTATAGAGGGACAGGGGGCGTCTGAGCAGTACTTC. Translating gives CASSIEGQGASEQYF. The full variable domain, completed using reference TRBV19 and TRBJ2-7, is DGGITQSPKYLFRKEGQNVTLSCEQNLNHDAMYWYRQDPGQGLRLIYYSQIVNDFQKGDIAEGYSVSREKKESFPLTVTSAQKNPTAFYLCASSIEGQGASEQYFGPGTRLTVT.

The chain combines TRBV18 with TRBJ2-7, with D unresolved. Trimming stripped 6 bases from V and 1 base from J, with 4 bases between. The CDR3 has 11 amino acids. Germline lookup yields CDR1 KGHSH and CDR2 LQKENI. The CDR3 here is CASSLSYEQYF. DNA of the CDR3: TGTGCCAGCTCTCTTTCCTACGAGCAGTACTTC.

A single count supports this clone. V is TRBV7-3 and J is TRBJ2-3, with D hard to call. Trimming pared 1 base from V and 0 bases from J, leaving 8 bases between. Germline lookup yields CDR1 SGHTA and CDR2 FQGTGA. The CDR3 runs to 15 residues. The CDR3 DNA sequence: TGTGCCAGCAGCTTAATCGGTGCTAGCACAGATACGCAGTATTTT. Translation: CASSLIGASTDTQYF.

This clone was recorded a few times. V is TRBV28 and J is TRBJ2-5; 10 bases fit TRBD2. The germline CDR1 and CDR2 sequences are MDHEN and SYDVKM. V was pared by 8 bases and J by 4 bases, with 10 bases of the junction left unmatched. This CDR3 spans 15 amino acids. This CDR3 is CASLRSGRGAETQYF. The CDR3 DNA is TGTGCCAGCTTACGGAGCGGGAGGGGGGCAGAGACCCAGTACTTC. Together with reference TRBV28 and TRBJ2-5, the CDR3 gives the full variable domain: DVKVTQSSRYLVKRTGEKVFLECVQDMDHENMFWYRQDPGLGLRLIYFSYDVKMKEKGDIPEGYSVSREKKERFSLILESASTNQTSMYLCASLRSGRGAETQYFGPGTRLLVL.

The chain employs TRBV4-1 and TRBJ2-7; no definite D call. The length of the CDR3 is 17 residues. The germline CDR1 and CDR2 sequences are MGHRA and YSYEKL. V was cut by 3 bases and J by 3 bases, with 21 bases left in between. CDR3 DNA: TGCGCCAGCAGCCATGAAAGTCCTACTACTCTTTTCTACGAGCAGTACTTC. It yields the protein CASSHESPTTLFYEQYF.

About this clone itself: Other DNA sequences in the sample encode the same CDR3. This sequence joins TRBV19 and TRBJ1-5; tentatively, D is TRBD1 (6 bases). Between the trimmed V and J ends, which lost 0 bases and 5 bases, there was a span of 14 bases. CDR3 size: 16 residues. CDR1 is LNHDA, CDR2 SQIVND, per germline (reference sequence). CDR3 in DNA: TGTGCCAGTAGTATAGATCACAGGGAAAGACATCAGCCCCAGCATTTT. Translated, it gives CASSIDHRERHQPQHF.